These T cell receptor beta chains were read from a single sample in a study of blood T cell repertoires in COVID-19. Produced via immunoSEQ multiplex PCR; TCRdb's table is partial and in-frame only. The data hold under 350,000 clones, with roughly 90% observed a single time. The sample taken for sequencing was peripheral blood. All receptors derive from a woman in her twenties or thirties with COVID-19, enrolled during active disease. CDR3s include the opening cysteine and the closing phenylalanine or tryptophan. The order of the fields is clone size, CDR3 length, V gene, D gene, J gene, CDR3 protein, CDR3 DNA. D genes are given only for firm matches. Clone size is shown for a subset of rows, as once, few, many or a class of expanded clone.

>.|12|TRBV10-3|.|TRBJ1-2
CAISTGNYGYTF
TGTGCCATCAGTACAGGGAACTATGGCTACACCTTC
>.|20|TRBV5-1|TRBD1|TRBJ1-2
CASSFAPWTGATKANYGYTF
TGCGCCAGCAGCTTTGCCCCCTGGACAGGGGCAACGAAAGCTAACTATGGCTACACCTTC
>.|12|TRBV28|TRBD2|TRBJ2-1
CVVGGSYNEQFF
TGTGTCGTGGGGGGGTCCTACAATGAGCAGTTCTTC
>.|13|TRBV7-2|.|TRBJ2-1
CASSIAGYNEQFF
TGTGCCAGCAGTATCGCAGGGTACAATGAGCAGTTCTTC
>.|15|TRBV11-2|.|TRBJ2-7
CASSLGVDFSYEQYF
TGTGCCAGCAGCTTAGGTGTTGACTTCTCCTACGAGCAGTACTTC
>.|15|TRBV4-3|.|TRBJ2-7
CASSQGRTHIYEQYF
TGCGCCAGCAGCCAAGGCAGAACGCACATCTACGAGCAGTACTTC
>.|17|TRBV7-9|.|TRBJ2-2
CASTTRRGQSLAGELFF
TGTGCCAGCACCACAAGGCGGGGACAGTCTTTGGCCGGGGAGCTGTTTTTT
>.|14|TRBV6-6|.|TRBJ1-4
CASRSQESNEKLFF
TGTGCCAGCAGATCACAGGAGAGTAATGAAAAACTGTTTTTT
>once|15|TRBV11-2|TRBD1|TRBJ2-7
CASSGRGRGRYEQYF
TGTGCCAGCAGCGGCCGGGGCAGGGGGCGTTACGAGCAGTACTTC
>.|14|TRBV6-6|.|TRBJ2-7
CASSYTREFHEQYF
TGTGCCAGCAGTTACACCCGCGAGTTCCACGAGCAGTACTTC
>.|13|TRBV12-3/TRBV12-4|.|TRBJ1-6
CASSLFRDSPLHF
TGTGCCAGCAGTTTATTTCGCGATTCACCCCTCCACTTT
>.|16|TRBV7-3|TRBD2|TRBJ2-2
CASSFHSGGNTGELFF
TGTGCCAGCAGCTTCCATAGCGGGGGAAACACCGGGGAGCTGTTTTTT
>.|15|TRBV10-3|.|TRBJ1-2
CAISEGVNTNYGYTF
TGTGCCATCAGTGAAGGAGTGAATACTAACTATGGCTACACCTTC
>.|15|TRBV6-5|TRBD1|TRBJ1-6
CASSYRTGPNSPLHF
TGTGCCAGCAGTTACAGGACAGGGCCTAATTCACCCCTCCACTTT
>.|14|TRBV20-1|.|TRBJ2-3
CSASIFRSTDTQYF
TGCAGTGCTAGTATTTTCCGGAGCACAGATACGCAGTATTTT
>.|14|TRBV4-1|TRBD1|TRBJ1-5
CASSLQGAGQPQHF
TGCGCCAGCTCCCTGCAGGGGGCAGGTCAGCCCCAGCATTTT
>.|14|TRBV5-6|.|TRBJ1-2
CASTIPGTSDGYTF
TGTGCCAGCACTATCCCCGGGACATCTGATGGCTACACCTTC
>.|15|TRBV6-6|.|TRBJ1-2
CASAPRAQGNYGYTF
TGTGCCAGCGCTCCTCGGGCGCAGGGAAACTATGGCTACACCTTC